The entry that follows covers one T cell receptor beta chain sequence. Authors' analysis steps: Nucleated cell counts were estimated from reference gene primer amplification. Using immunoSEQ multiplex PCR, the repertoire was profiled, and TCRdb retains in-frame clones only, with some absent. V, J and clone size reflect that table, while D and trimming were determined from the DNA. This table holds about 170,000 clones, about 86% found once. V shed 2 bases, J shed 5 bases, and the junction held 7 bases outside the gene matches. The CDR3 has 15 residues. Germline CDR1 and CDR2: MNHNS and SASEGT. The data belong to a study of blood T cell repertoires in COVID-19. Study details: Acute-phase and convalescent COVID-19 samples originated in the United States, Italy and Spain.

Sample: peripheral blood. The V and J genes are TRBV6-1 and TRBJ2-5; TRBD2 matches at 8 bases. The TCR originated in a man between 18 and 35 years old with active or convalescent COVID-19. As DNA, the CDR3 is TGTGCCAGCAGTGAACCCGCGGGGGGAGGCGAGACCCAGTACTTC. It is translated as CASSEPAGGGETQYF.